This TCR beta chain was sequenced in a study of T cells after yellow fever vaccination. Across the study: For low cell numbers, libraries were made with SMART-Seq v4 Ultra Low Input. Study-level findings and limits: The bulk population could contribute abundant contaminating clonotypes to FACS-sorted repertoires. After the booster, 95% to 98% of CD4 and about 90% of CD8 primary-response clones were re-detected.

The authors made TCR cDNA by 5'RACE template switching, adding a universal primer site and UMIs. TCRdb re-called the 5' RACE reads through MiXCR, storing one row per CDR3 protein. The table shows under 90,000 distinct CDR3 sequences, with around 7% occurring only once. This clonotype was picked up many times. No antigen is known for it. This CDR3 is built from 14 residues. Trimming shortened V by 1 base and J by 5 bases, and 9 bases separated the two germline ends. The rearrangement joins TRBV12-3 or TRBV12-4 to TRBJ1-5; D ambiguous. This receptor was identified in a man between 18 and 35 years old who received the YFV17D yellow fever vaccine. The sample here was CD8+ T cells sorted from PBMCs, taken about 41 days after the first yellow fever vaccination. The CDR3 is CASSLGTYHQPQHF. The DNA of the CDR3 is TGTGCCAGCAGTTTAGGGACCTATCATCAGCCCCAGCATTTT.